Listed here are 18 T cell receptor beta chains from one sample, sequenced in a study of T cell responses to AZD1222 COVID-19 vaccine. Method: immunoSEQ multiplex PCR; TCRdb's copy keeps in-frame clones and lacks some. The sample yields some 140,000 clones, approximately 85% seen once. The sample in question was peripheral blood, obtained 28 days after the second dose of the MenACWY control vaccine. These receptors all come from an adult who received the MenACWY meningococcal vaccine as a control.

The gene calls are TRBV24-1 and TRBJ2-1, with 12 bases identical to TRBD1. From germline, CDR1 is KGHDR and CDR2 SFDVKD. This CDR3 is 16 amino acids long. J gave up 7 bases and V 4 bases, and 7 bases lay outside the gene matches. The CDR3 protein is CATSDPGQGAKNEQFF. CDR3 DNA sequence: TGTGCCACCAGTGACCCGGGACAGGGGGCAAAAAATGAGCAGTTCTTC.

The J gene is TRBJ1-1, the V gene TRBV6-4, with D unclear. CDR3 length: 14 residues. The germline V gene encodes CDR1 MRHNA and CDR2 SNTAGT. V lost 3 bases and J lost 1, with 9 bases in between. CDR3 region: CASSEGEGNTEAFF. CDR3 nucleotide sequence: TGTGCCAGCAGTGAAGGAGAGGGGAACACTGAAGCTTTCTTT.

V and J are TRBV5-1 and TRBJ1-1; D is ambiguous. The length of the CDR3 is 15 residues. V shed 3 bases and J shed 3 bases, with 15 bases lying between them. Germline assignment: CDR1 SGHRS and CDR2 YFSETQ. CDR3 region: CASSWEPLIDTEAFF. The CDR3, as DNA: TGCGCCAGCAGCTGGGAACCATTGATTGACACTGAAGCTTTCTTT.

This chain joins TRBV19 and TRBJ2-1, with 7 bases aligning to TRBD2. J lost 3 bases, V lost 3 bases, and 8 bases had no gene match. CDR3 size: 16 residues. Germline V gene data show CDR1 as LNHDA and CDR2 as SQIVND (reference sequence). CDR3 nucleotides: TGTGCCAGTAGTATCCTTTTGGGGGGGTTCTACAATGAGCAGTTCTTC. Its protein product is CASSILLGGFYNEQFF.

This clone was counted only a few times. The V call is TRBV4-1, the J call TRBJ1-4; possibly TRBD1 for D (5 bases). The CDR3 loop spans 14 amino acids. The germline V gene has CDR1 MGHRA and CDR2 YSYEKL. Trimming stripped 0 bases from V and 10 bases from J, with 12 bases between. The CDR3 DNA is TGCGCCAGCAGCCAAGACGGGGGGGATGCAAAACTGTTTTTT. This encodes CASSQDGGDAKLFF.

The J gene is TRBJ2-5, the V gene TRBV5-4; 11 nucleotides agree with TRBD2. The germline V gene encodes CDR1 SGHNT and CDR2 YYREEE (reference sequence). V was pared by 4 bases and J by 10 bases, with 21 bases of the junction left unmatched. The length of the CDR3 is 18 residues. CDR3 region: CASSTRGTSGPSVDIQYF. CDR3 nucleotide sequence: TGTGCCAGCAGCACTCGTGGGACTAGCGGACCATCCGTTGATATCCAGTACTTC.

This clone was recorded a few times. This rearrangement joins TRBV3-1 (or the pseudogene TRBV3-2) to TRBJ2-5; the match to TRBD1 covers 7 bases. J lost 2 bases, V lost 1 base, and 1 base had no gene match. Germline V gives CDR1 LGHDT, CDR2 YNNKEL (reference sequence). CDR3 size: 14 residues. The CDR3 nucleotides read TGTGCCAGCAGCCAAGCGGGACAGCAAGAGACCCAGTACTTC. Its translation: CASSQAGQQETQYF.

This rearrangement joins TRBV28 to TRBJ1-2; 9 nucleotides agree with TRBD1. V lost 5 bases to trimming and J lost 12 bases; unmatched junction nucleotides: 7. Germline V gene sequence: CDR1 MDHEN, CDR2 SYDVKM. The CDR3 length is 12 residues. The CDR3 nucleotides read TGTGCCAGCAGTCCTCGGACAGGGGAAAACACCTTC. It codes for CASSPRTGENTF.

This clone was observed a handful of times. The chain is built from TRBV5-1 and TRBJ2-3, with 11 bases aligning to TRBD2. This CDR3 contains 15 residues. V gave up 6 bases and J gave up 1 base; unmatched junction bases: 4. CDR1 is SGHRS and CDR2 is YFSETQ in the germline V gene. The CDR3 DNA reads as TGCGCCAGCACTAAGACTAGCGGGGGCACAGATACGCAGTATTTT. It translates to CASTKTSGGTDTQYF.

This chain connects TRBV29-1 to TRBJ1-2, with TRBD1 identical over 9 bases. Germline V gene data show CDR1 as SQVTM and CDR2 as ANQGSEA. The CDR3 runs 13 residues. The V segment lost 7 bases and the J segment 6 bases; nucleotides outside the gene matches: 9. Here the CDR3 DNA reads TGCAGCGCGCACAGGGGGCTCGATGATGGCTACACCTTC. Translating it yields CSAHRGLDDGYTF.

The rearrangement links TRBV28 to TRBJ1-4; D is ambiguous. From germline, CDR1 is MDHEN and CDR2 SYDVKM. This CDR3 has 14 residues. The germline V and J ends were trimmed by 6 bases and 4 bases, with 12 bases remaining between them. In nucleotides, the CDR3 is TGTGCCAGCAGGCCTCCTGGACGTAATGAAAAACTGTTTTTT. This gives the protein CASRPPGRNEKLFF.

The chain joins TRBV27 to TRBJ2-1; 11 bases map to TRBD2. Germline V gene data show CDR1 as MNHEY and CDR2 as SMNVEV (reference sequence). The CDR3 spans 17 residues. The junction had 6 bases not matched to a gene; V was cut back by 5 bases and J by 0 bases. The CDR3 spells CASSRGTSGSSYNEQFF. CDR3 bases: TGTGCCAGCAGTAGGGGGACTAGCGGAAGCTCCTACAATGAGCAGTTCTTC.

The rearrangement links TRBV19 to TRBJ1-6, with 9 bases matching TRBD1. This CDR3 spans 16 amino acids. V gave up 3 bases and J gave up 4 bases; unmatched junction bases: 4. Germline V gives CDR1 LNHDA, CDR2 SQIVND (reference sequence). CDR3 sequence: CASSMGTGNYNSPLHF. For the CDR3, the DNA is TGTGCCAGTAGTATGGGGACAGGGAATTATAATTCACCCCTCCACTTT.

The CDR3 here is CASSQDRRSGWTF. In nucleotides, the CDR3 is TGCGCCAGCAGCCAAGACAGAAGGAGCGGATGGACCTTC. The rearrangement links TRBV4-1 to TRBJ1-2; D not certain. CDR1 is MGHRA and CDR2 is YSYEKL in the germline V gene. The CDR3 contains 13 residues. Trimming pared 0 bases from V and 14 bases from J, leaving 16 bases between.

This clone was observed once. V is TRBV5-1 and J is TRBJ1-1; D ambiguous. CDR3 length: 16 amino acids. V was pared by 0 bases and J by 1 base, with 13 bases between. Per the germline V gene, CDR1 is SGHRS and CDR2 is YFSETQ. The CDR3 loop is CASSLDAVGGNTEAFF. CDR3 DNA: TGCGCCAGCAGCTTGGATGCAGTTGGTGGGAACACTGAAGCTTTCTTT. Complete variable domain (other parts from reference TRBV5-1 and TRBJ1-1): KAGVTQTPRYLIKTRGQQVTLSCSPISGHRSVSWYQQTPGQGLQFLFEYFSETQRNKGNFPGRFSGRQFSNSRSEMNVSTLELGDSALYLCASSLDAVGGNTEAFFGQGTRLTVV.

The genes are TRBV11-2 and TRBJ2-7; 8 bases match TRBD1. V lost 3 bases, J lost 3 bases, and 10 bases stayed unmatched. From germline, CDR1 is SGHAT and CDR2 FQNNGV. There are 16 residues in the CDR3. CDR3 in DNA: TGTGCCAGCAGCTTTAGTGCGTCAGGGGGCCACTACGAGCAGTACGTC. Translation gives CASSFSASGGHYEQYV.

This sequence joins TRBV28 and TRBJ1-1; D not certain. Germline V lookup: CDR1 MDHEN, CDR2 SYDVKM. The V end was cut by 8 bases, the J end by 1 base, with 11 bases between. The CDR3 runs to 13 residues. The CDR3: CASFGFGNTEAFF. The CDR3 coding sequence is TGTGCCAGCTTCGGGTTTGGGAACACTGAAGCTTTCTTT.

This clone is medium-sized by share. The chain links TRBV13 to TRBJ2-7; possibly TRBD1 or TRBD2 for D (5 bases each). Germline V gene sequence: CDR1 PRHDT, CDR2 FYEKMQ (reference sequence). This CDR3 spans 15 amino acids. With 5 bases removed from V and 0 bases from J, the gap between germline ends came to 14 bases. The CDR3 nucleotides are TGTGCCAGCAGCCCACCTGCAGGGAGCTCCTACGAGCAGTACTTC. This encodes CASSPPAGSSYEQYF.